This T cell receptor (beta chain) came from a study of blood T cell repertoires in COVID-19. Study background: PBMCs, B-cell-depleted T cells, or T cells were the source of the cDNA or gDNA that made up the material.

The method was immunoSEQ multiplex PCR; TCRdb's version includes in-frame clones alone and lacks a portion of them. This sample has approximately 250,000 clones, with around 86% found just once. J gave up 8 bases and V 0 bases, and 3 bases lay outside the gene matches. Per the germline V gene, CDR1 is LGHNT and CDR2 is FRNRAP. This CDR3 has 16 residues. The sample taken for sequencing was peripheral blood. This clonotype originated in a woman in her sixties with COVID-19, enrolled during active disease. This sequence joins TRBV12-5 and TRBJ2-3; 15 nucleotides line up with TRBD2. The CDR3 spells CASGLVPGLAGGTQYF. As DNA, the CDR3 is TGTGCTAGTGGTTTGGTCCCGGGACTAGCGGGAGGTACGCAGTATTTT.